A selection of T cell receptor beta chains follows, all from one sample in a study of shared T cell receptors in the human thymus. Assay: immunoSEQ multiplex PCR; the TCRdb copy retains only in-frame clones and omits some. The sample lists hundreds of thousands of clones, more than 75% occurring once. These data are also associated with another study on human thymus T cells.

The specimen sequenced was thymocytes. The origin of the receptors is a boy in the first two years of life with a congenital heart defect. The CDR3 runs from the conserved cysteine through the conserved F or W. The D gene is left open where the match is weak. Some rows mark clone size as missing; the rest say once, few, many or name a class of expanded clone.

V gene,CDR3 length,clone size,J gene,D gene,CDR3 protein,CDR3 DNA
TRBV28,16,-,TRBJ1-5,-,CASSATESRGNQPQHF,TGTGCCAGCAGTGCAACAGAGAGCAGGGGCAATCAGCCCCAGCATTTT
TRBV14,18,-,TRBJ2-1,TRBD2,CASSQEDERGSSYNEQFF,TGTGCCAGCAGCCAAGAGGATGAGCGGGGGAGCTCCTACAATGAGCAGTTCTTC
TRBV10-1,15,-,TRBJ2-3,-,CASSDEEGGTDTQYF,TGCGCCAGCAGTGACGAGGAAGGGGGCACAGATACGCAGTATTTT
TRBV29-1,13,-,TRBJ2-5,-,CSVENGSKETQYF,TGCAGCGTTGAAAACGGGAGTAAAGAGACCCAGTACTTC
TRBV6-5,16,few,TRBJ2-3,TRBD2,CASSYILAGVTDTQYF,TGTGCCAGCAGTTATATTCTAGCGGGAGTCACAGATACGCAGTATTTT
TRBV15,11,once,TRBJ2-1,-,CATSSLNEQFF,TGTGCCACCAGCAGTTTAAATGAGCAGTTCTTC
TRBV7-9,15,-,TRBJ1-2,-,CASSFTRQEGYGYTF,TGTGCCAGCAGCTTTACCCGACAGGAAGGCTATGGCTACACCTTC
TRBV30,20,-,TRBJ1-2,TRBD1,CAWSFARKRPGQVTGNGYTF,TGTGCCTGGAGTTTTGCTCGTAAGAGGCCCGGACAAGTGACAGGGAATGGCTACACCTTC
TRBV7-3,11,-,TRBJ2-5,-,CASSLRGAEYF,TGTGCCAGCAGCCTAAGGGGAGCGGAGTACTTC
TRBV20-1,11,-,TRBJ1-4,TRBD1,CSAQGDEKLFF,TGCAGTGCTCAGGGGGATGAAAAACTGTTTTTT
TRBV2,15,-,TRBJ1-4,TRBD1,CASSDPGQGTEKLFF,TGTGCCAGCAGTGATCCCGGACAGGGGACTGAAAAACTGTTTTTT